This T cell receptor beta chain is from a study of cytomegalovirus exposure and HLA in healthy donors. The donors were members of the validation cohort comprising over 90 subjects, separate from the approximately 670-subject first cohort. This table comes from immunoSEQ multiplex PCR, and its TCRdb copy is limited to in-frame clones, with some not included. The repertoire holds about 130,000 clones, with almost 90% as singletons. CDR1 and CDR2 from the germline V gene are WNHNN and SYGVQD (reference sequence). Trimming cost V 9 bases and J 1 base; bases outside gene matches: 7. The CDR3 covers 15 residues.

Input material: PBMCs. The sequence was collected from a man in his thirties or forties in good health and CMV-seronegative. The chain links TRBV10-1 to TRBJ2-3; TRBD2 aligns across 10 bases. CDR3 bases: TGCGCCAGTTCAGCGGGAGGGCCTGGCACAGATACGCAGTATTTT. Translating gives CASSAGGPGTDTQYF.